This TCR beta chain was documented in a study of naive and memory T cell subsets. This clonotype was observed a few times. Its antigen is not identified. An equimolar mix of two oligonucleotides served as the beta constant-region primer for TRBC1 and TRBC2. Ligated cDNA was amplified by four rounds of PCR with nested alpha and beta constant-region primers and SP2. TCRdb passed the UMI-ligation and nested PCR reads through MiXCR, listing each CDR3 protein once. Here the sample spans about 150,000 distinct CDR3 sequences, 20% to 25% being singletons. V was pared by 6 bases and J by 5 bases, with 11 bases of the junction left unmatched. CDR3 length equals 15 residues. From germline, CDR1 is SNHLY and CDR2 FYNNEI. Separate alpha and beta amplification began at the second PCR step. Cells stained for CD3, CD4, CD8, CD45RA, CD27 and viability were sorted into four CD45RA/CD27 subsets. Study-wide findings and caveats: Activation and differentiation may alter RNA-based TCR counts. Possibly reflecting memory cells re-expressing CD45RA, a few larger clonotypes occurred in naive repertoires, especially CD8.

The genes are TRBV2 and TRBJ2-3; 7 bases align to TRBD2. The receptor comes from a human donor in good health. Source material: naive CD4+ T cells from blood. This CDR3 reads CASRLLAFVGDTQYF. The CDR3 nucleotides are TGTGCCAGCAGGCTACTAGCGTTCGTAGGAGATACGCAGTATTTT.